This entry lists 30 T cell receptor beta chains sequenced from one sample in a study of T cells in localized non-small cell lung cancer. Libraries were prepared by immunoSEQ multiplex PCR; TCRdb keeps only in-frame clonotypes and omits some of them. The sample contains about 23,000 clones, about 90% of which appear only once. This sample comprised peripheral blood, obtained before any cancer treatment. The receptor set was obtained from a woman aged 40-70 years with stage I lung adenocarcinoma.

This sequence joins TRBV28 and TRBJ1-6; D remains unclear. V gave up 7 bases and J gave up 14 bases, with 21 bases separating them. The length of the CDR3 is 14 residues. CDR1 MDHEN and CDR2 SYDVKM come from the germline V gene. The CDR3: CASTDGLSLGSLHF. The CDR3 DNA reads as TGTGCCAGCACCGACGGTCTCTCCCTTGGGTCCCTCCACTTT.

This chain links TRBV5-4 with TRBJ2-5; the D gene could be TRBD1 or TRBD2 (6 bases each). V was clipped by 3 bases and J by 5 bases, with 20 bases between them. The germline V gene encodes CDR1 SGHNT and CDR2 YYREEE (reference sequence). The CDR3 is 16 residues long. CDR3 nucleotides: TGTGCCAGCAGCTATTATGGGACATCGGAGGGGGAGACCCAGTACTTC. This encodes CASSYYGTSEGETQYF.

The V gene is TRBV9, the J gene TRBJ2-1; D is ambiguous. The CDR3 spans 14 residues. V lost 4 bases and J 3 bases, leaving 11 bases between the germline ends. Germline CDR1 reads SGDLS; CDR2 reads YYNGEE. CDR3: CASSPDTFYNEQFF. The CDR3 DNA reads TGTGCCAGCAGCCCCGACACCTTCTACAATGAGCAGTTCTTC.

This chain uses TRBV5-1 with TRBJ1-1, with 8 bases fitting TRBD1. J lost 6 bases, V lost 6 bases, and 7 bases had no gene match. This CDR3 has 13 residues. Germline-derived CDR1 and CDR2 are SGHRS and YFSETQ. This CDR3 is CASIRQGTAEAFF. The CDR3 DNA is TGCGCCAGCATTAGACAGGGGACGGCTGAAGCTTTCTTT.

The chain recombines TRBV27 with TRBJ1-5; 7 nucleotides align to TRBD1. Germline CDR1 is MNHEY and CDR2 is SMNVEV (reference sequence). There are 14 residues in the CDR3. The ends lost 6 bases at V and 0 bases at J; junction bases unmatched: 2. This chain's CDR3 is CASRTGSSNQPQHF. In nucleotides, the CDR3 is TGTGCCAGCAGGACAGGGTCTAGCAATCAGCCCCAGCATTTT.

This chain joins TRBV6-5 and TRBJ1-6; D is unclear. Between the trimmed V and J ends, which lost 3 bases and 7 bases, there was a span of 13 bases. Per germline, CDR1 MNHEY and CDR2 SVGAGI. The CDR3 covers 15 residues. CDR3 loop: CASSYGEGINSPLHF. In DNA form, the CDR3 reads TGTGCCAGCAGTTATGGGGAGGGAATAAATTCACCCCTCCACTTT.

The genes are TRBV7-7 and TRBJ2-7; the match to TRBD2 covers 15 bases. J lost 2 bases, V lost 1 base, and 0 bases had no gene match. The CDR3 length is 16 residues. The V gene's germline CDR1 is SSHAT and CDR2 FNYEAQ (reference sequence). The CDR3 here is CASSLGTSGGAYEQYF. The CDR3 bases are TGTGCCAGCAGCTTAGGGACTAGCGGGGGGGCCTACGAGCAGTACTTC.

In its sample, this clone was seen a few times. The chain combines TRBV5-5 with TRBJ2-1; 8 nucleotides align to TRBD1. The CDR3 spans 16 residues. The V gene end was trimmed by 0 bases and the J gene end by 4 bases; junction bases not matched to a gene: 6. Germline CDR1 and CDR2: SGHKS and YYEKEE (reference sequence). CDR3 nucleotide sequence: TGTGCCAGCAGCTTGGCCAGGACAGGGCGGTACAATGAGCAGTTCTTC. Translation: CASSLARTGRYNEQFF.

J is TRBJ1-2 and V is TRBV5-1; unclear D gene. V was pared by 6 bases and J by 4 bases, with 10 bases between. The CDR3 is made up of 12 amino acids. Germline V gene data show CDR1 as SGHRS and CDR2 as YFSETQ. The DNA for the CDR3 is TGCGCCAGCAAAAACGCTCCCTATGGCTACACCTTC. Protein: CASKNAPYGYTF. The full variable domain, in which reference TRBV5-1 and TRBJ1-2 provide the parts outside the CDR3, is KAGVTQTPRYLIKTRGQQVTLSCSPISGHRSVSWYQQTPGQGLQFLFEYFSETQRNKGNFPGRFSGRQFSNSRSEMNVSTLELGDSALYLCASKNAPYGYTFGSGTRLTVV.

This rearrangement joins TRBV19 to TRBJ2-1, with 7 bases lining up with TRBD2. The germline V gene encodes CDR1 LNHDA and CDR2 SQIVND (reference sequence). The CDR3 totals 13 residues. The V and J ends lost 3 bases and 7 bases, in that order; junction bases with no gene match: 3. CDR3 region: CASSIRRGNEQFF. CDR3 nucleotide sequence: TGTGCCAGTAGTATTCGGCGGGGGAATGAGCAGTTCTTC.

The chain is built from TRBV11-3 and TRBJ1-1; 9 positions agree with TRBD1. This CDR3 region has 15 residues. After removal of 5 bases from V and 4 bases from J, the junction contained 8 bases not matched to a gene. Germline CDR1 and CDR2: SGHNT and YENEEA. CDR3 bases: TGTGCCAGCAGCATGGACAGGGGATGGGTCACTGAAGCTTTCTTT. Protein product: CASSMDRGWVTEAFF.

The chain couples TRBV19 to TRBJ1-1; D gene uncertain. CDR1 is LNHDA and CDR2 is SQIVND in the germline V gene (reference sequence). V was pared by 0 bases and J by 0 bases, with 8 bases between. This CDR3 region has 15 residues. Written as DNA, the CDR3 is TGTGCCAGTAGTATAGACGACCGCATGAACACTGAAGCTTTCTTT. It translates to CASSIDDRMNTEAFF.

J is TRBJ2-1 and V is TRBV9, with 10 nucleotides matching TRBD2. This CDR3 is 15 amino acids long. With V trimmed by 0 bases and J by 10 bases, 7 bases remained unmatched. Per the germline V gene, CDR1 is SGDLS and CDR2 is YYNGEE. This CDR3 reads CASSVGTAGGPEQFF. The CDR3 coding sequence is TGTGCCAGCAGCGTAGGAACAGCGGGGGGGCCAGAGCAGTTCTTC.

This chain joins TRBV6-5 and TRBJ2-7; D possibly matches TRBD1 or TRBD2 (6 bases each). The CDR3 runs to 15 residues. The ends were cut back, 7 bases at V and 4 bases at J, with 20 bases in the middle. Germline CDR1 MNHEY, CDR2 SVGAGI. CDR3 bases: TGTGCCAGCACACAGGGACGGGGGACAAATTACGAGCAGTACTTC. Its translation is CASTQGRGTNYEQYF.

The V and J genes are TRBV5-1 and TRBJ2-7; a possible D gene is TRBD1 (6 bases). With 4 bases removed from V and 1 base from J, the gap between germline ends came to 9 bases. The length of the CDR3 is 13 residues. Germline CDR1 is SGHRS and CDR2 is YFSETQ. In nucleotides, the CDR3 is TGCGCCAGCAGCAGGGGACAATCCTACGAGCAGTACTTC. It yields the protein CASSRGQSYEQYF.

The chain is built from TRBV11-2 and TRBJ2-5; no firm D call. The V gene's germline CDR1 is SGHAT and CDR2 FQNNGV. The V end was cut by 4 bases, the J end by 5 bases, with 11 bases between. This CDR3 region has 13 residues. In DNA, the CDR3 is TGTGCCAGCAGCTCCAGCTCATTCGAGACCCAGTACTTC. Residues: CASSSSSFETQYF.

The chain combines TRBV9 with TRBJ1-5; tentative D call: TRBD1 (5 bases). The CDR3 has 15 residues. Trimming stripped 2 bases from V and 1 base from J, with 10 bases between. The germline V gene encodes CDR1 SGDLS and CDR2 YYNGEE. The CDR3 region has the DNA TGTGCCAGCAGCGTTGGCGGGACGAGCAATCAGCCCCAGCATTTT. Encoded protein: CASSVGGTSNQPQHF.

This clone was picked up one time. This chain connects TRBV7-2 to TRBJ2-1; 14 positions agree with TRBD2. Germline values: CDR1 SGHTA, CDR2 FQGNSA. This CDR3 is 16 amino acids long. V lost 6 bases and J lost 8; bases outside the gene matches: 9. The CDR3 region is CASRTETSGGADEQFF. The CDR3 DNA reads TGTGCCAGCAGGACCGAGACTAGCGGGGGGGCAGATGAGCAGTTCTTC.

The J gene is TRBJ1-1, the V gene TRBV5-4; D is unresolved. V was pared by 0 bases and J by 3 bases, with 6 bases between. CDR1 is SGHNT, CDR2 YYREEE, per germline (reference sequence). The CDR3 sequence is 13 residues long. Here the CDR3 reads CASSLGRDTEAFF. The DNA of the CDR3 is TGTGCCAGCAGCTTGGGGAGGGACACTGAAGCTTTCTTT. Drawing the rest from reference TRBV5-4 and TRBJ1-1, the complete variable domain is ETGVTQSPTHLIKTRGQQVTLRCSSQSGHNTVSWYQQALGQGPQFIFQYYREEENGRGNFPPRFSGLQFPNYSSELNVNALELDDSALYLCASSLGRDTEAFFGQGTRLTVV.

This clone was recorded once. The V call is TRBV6-1, the J call TRBJ1-5, with D tentatively TRBD1 (5 bases). The CDR3 covers 16 residues. Germline lookup yields CDR1 MNHNS and CDR2 SASEGT. V lost 3 bases and J 3 bases, leaving 15 bases between the germline ends. The CDR3 nucleotides read TGTGCCAGCAGTGAGCAAGGGGTTGGGCTCAATCAGCCCCAGCATTTT. This encodes CASSEQGVGLNQPQHF.

This chain joins TRBV4-1 and TRBJ1-4, with TRBD1 as a possible D gene (6 bases). The CDR3 extends over 20 amino acids. V was cut by 2 bases and J by 8 bases, with 30 bases left in between. CDR1 and CDR2 from the germline V gene are MGHRA and YSYEKL. In DNA, the CDR3 is TGCGCCAGCAGCCAATACCCGGGACACCGCCTCTCTTACTATAAAGAAAAACTGTTTTTT. Protein sequence: CASSQYPGHRLSYYKEKLFF.

V is TRBV30 and J is TRBJ1-1; D is uncertain. Trimming took 4 bases from V and 1 from J, leaving 10 bases between them. CDR3 size: 13 residues. Germline CDR1 reads GTSNPN; CDR2 reads SVGIG (reference sequence). The CDR3 here is CAWMGRANTEAFF. The CDR3 DNA follows: TGTGCCTGGATGGGAAGAGCGAACACTGAAGCTTTCTTT.

The gene calls are TRBV6-5 and TRBJ2-3; D is tentatively TRBD1 or TRBD2 (5 bases each). Germline V CDR1 and CDR2: MNHEY, SVGAGI. This CDR3 is built from 15 residues. The ends were cut back, 2 bases at V and 1 base at J, with 10 bases in the middle. CDR3: CASSYGRGRTDTQYF. CDR3 nucleotide sequence: TGTGCCAGCAGTTACGGCCGGGGACGCACAGATACGCAGTATTTT.

V and J are TRBV7-2 and TRBJ1-5; D gene uncertain. Germline-derived CDR1 and CDR2 are SGHTA and FQGNSA. The CDR3 is made up of 15 amino acids. The germline V and J ends were trimmed by 0 bases and 2 bases, with 8 bases remaining between them. CDR3 sequence reads: CASSLANRRNQPQHF. CDR3 in DNA: TGTGCCAGCAGCTTAGCTAACAGACGCAATCAGCCCCAGCATTTT.

Here the CDR3 reads CASSLIGGTYEQYF. As DNA, the CDR3 is TGTGCCAGCAGCTTGATTGGCGGAACCTACGAGCAGTACTTC. The chain has TRBV5-6 and TRBJ2-5; D not certain. The J call may be wrong; the DNA end is better matched by TRBJ2-7. The CDR3 consists of 14 residues. Germline CDR1 is SGHDT and CDR2 is YYEEEE.

The V gene is TRBV7-8, the J gene TRBJ2-3; D is ambiguous. Germline V gene lookup returns CDR1 SGHVS and CDR2 FQNEAQ. V was shortened by 5 bases and J by 3 bases, with 9 bases between the two germline ends. The CDR3 spans 13 residues. CDR3 amino acids: CASSPLGTDTQYF. Written as DNA, the CDR3 is TGTGCCAGCAGCCCCCTGGGAACAGATACGCAGTATTTT.

The chain combines TRBV20-1 with TRBJ2-5, with no clear D. CDR1 is DFQATT and CDR2 is SNEGSKA in the germline V gene (reference sequence). This CDR3 has 11 residues. Between the trimmed V and J ends, which lost 6 bases and 4 bases, there was a span of 9 bases. Here the CDR3 reads CSAQTAETQYF. For the CDR3, the DNA is TGCAGTGCGCAGACCGCAGAGACCCAGTACTTC.

The chain links TRBV2 to TRBJ1-6, with 8 nucleotides matching TRBD1. This CDR3 has 16 residues. Germline assignment: CDR1 SNHLY and CDR2 FYNNEI. J was trimmed by 5 bases and V by 5 bases; bases with no gene match: 8. CDR3 coding DNA: TGTGCCAGCAGTATATCAGGGGGCCCGGATAATTCACCCCTCCACTTT. Its translation is CASSISGGPDNSPLHF.

This clone was counted a few times. The gene calls are TRBV7-3 and TRBJ2-1; D is unresolved. The germline V gene encodes CDR1 SGHTA and CDR2 FQGTGA. V was pared by 1 base and J by 0 bases, with 4 bases between. This CDR3 comprises 14 residues. The CDR3 loop reads CASSLMSSYNEQFF. For the CDR3, the DNA is TGTGCCAGCAGCTTAATGAGCTCCTACAATGAGCAGTTCTTC.

This chain uses TRBV11-3 with TRBJ1-1, with 7 bases lining up with TRBD1. The CDR3 has 14 amino acids. Germline V lookup: CDR1 SGHNT, CDR2 YENEEA. V gave up 0 bases and J gave up 11 bases; unmatched junction bases: 9. This CDR3 is CASSLDLHGRGAFF. The CDR3 region has the DNA TGTGCCAGCAGCTTAGATCTTCATGGCAGGGGGGCTTTCTTT. The whole variable domain, remainder taken from reference TRBV11-3 and TRBJ1-1, is EAGVVQSPRYKIIEKKQPVAFWCNPISGHNTLYWYLQNLGQGPELLIRYENEEAVDDSQLPKDRFSAERLKGVDSTLKIQPAELGDSAVYLCASSLDLHGRGAFFGQGTRLTVV.